The following is a TCR beta chain sequence with its context. Its antigen remains unidentified. The CDR3 length is 13 residues. The V gene lost 10 bases and the J gene lost 8 bases, with 18 bases spanning the gap. The germline CDR1 and CDR2 sequences are SNHLY and FYNNEI. The record originates from a study of cytomegalovirus exposure and HLA in healthy donors. The PCR had 60 Vbeta and 13 Jbeta primers. Sequencing was performed with immunoSEQ multiplex PCR; in TCRdb, only in-frame clones are kept and a portion is missing. The data show roughly 220,000 clones, about 81% seen once. The study, taken as a whole, reports: Presence/absence analyses treated sequencing depth as roughly uniform across donors. It was reportedly the case that the classifier diagnosed cytomegalovirus status with high specificity and sensitivity. Earlier analysis looked at TCR beta V segments, and most were productive about 87% or about 30% of the time.

The source of this sequence is a woman aged 40 to 50 in good health and CMV-seronegative. This chain uses TRBV2 with TRBJ1-5, with no clear D. The sequenced sample consisted of PBMCs. The CDR3 region is CATEPTGIKPQHF. As DNA, the CDR3 is TGTGCCACCGAACCGACCGGGATTAAGCCCCAGCATTTT.